This TCR beta chain appears in the sequencing data of a study of blood T cell repertoires in COVID-19. Background on the study: Samples of COVID-19 (acute and convalescent) were obtained from the United States, Italy and Spain. In each case, the material was cDNA or gDNA derived from T cells, B-cell-depleted T cells, or PBMCs.

The CDR3 covers 15 residues. The V gene end was trimmed by 5 bases and the J gene end by 2 bases; junction bases not matched to a gene: 6. Germline CDR1 and CDR2: SGHRS and YFSETQ. In the original workflow: The authors estimated nucleated cell counts from reference gene primer amplification. Produced via immunoSEQ multiplex PCR; TCRdb's table is partial and in-frame only. V and J calls and clone size are those listed in that table; D and trimming were worked out from the DNA. The sample contains some 180,000 clones, around 83% of which appear only once. Material: peripheral blood. This sequence was found in a human donor in a cohort sampled during active COVID-19. J is TRBJ2-2 and V is TRBV5-1; 7 nucleotides agree with TRBD1. The CDR3 DNA sequence: TGCGCCAGCAGTAGCGCAGGGGGTAACACCGGGGAGCTGTTTTTT. It translates to CASSSAGGNTGELFF.